This entry is about one T cell receptor beta chain. Its antigen is unidentified. CDR3 size: 12 residues. Per germline, CDR1 SGHTA and CDR2 FQGTGA. J was trimmed by 9 bases and V by 5 bases; bases with no gene match: 3. The data belong to a study of radiotherapy plus CTLA-4 blockade in lung cancer. General study results and limits: Tumor-origin TCR clones grew in blood after radiotherapy plus ipilimumab.

Measured with immunoSEQ multiplex PCR; TCRdb has only the in-frame clones, and not every one. The sample consists of 9,500 to 15,000 clones, about 86% of them appearing once. This TCR derives from a human donor with non-small cell lung cancer that progressed on radiotherapy plus ipilimumab. Sequences were derived from peripheral blood, sampled from a patient treated with radiotherapy plus ipilimumab. This chain connects TRBV7-3 to TRBJ2-1; TRBD1 agrees at 8 bases. The CDR3 protein is CASSAQGGEQFF. The CDR3 DNA is TGTGCCAGCAGCGCACAGGGGGGTGAGCAGTTCTTC.